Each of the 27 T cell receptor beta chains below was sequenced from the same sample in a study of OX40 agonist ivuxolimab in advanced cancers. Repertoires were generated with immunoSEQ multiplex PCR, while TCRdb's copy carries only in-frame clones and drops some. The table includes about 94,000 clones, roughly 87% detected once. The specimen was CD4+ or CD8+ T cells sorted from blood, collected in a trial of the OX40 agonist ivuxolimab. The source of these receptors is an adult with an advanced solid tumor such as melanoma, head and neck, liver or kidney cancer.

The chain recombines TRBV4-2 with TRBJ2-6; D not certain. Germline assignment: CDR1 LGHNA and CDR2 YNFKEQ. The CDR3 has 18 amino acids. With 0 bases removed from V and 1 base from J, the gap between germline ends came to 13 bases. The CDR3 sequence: CASSQESAVSSGANVLTF. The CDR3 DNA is TGTGCCAGCAGCCAAGAATCGGCTGTCAGTTCTGGGGCCAACGTCCTGACTTTC.

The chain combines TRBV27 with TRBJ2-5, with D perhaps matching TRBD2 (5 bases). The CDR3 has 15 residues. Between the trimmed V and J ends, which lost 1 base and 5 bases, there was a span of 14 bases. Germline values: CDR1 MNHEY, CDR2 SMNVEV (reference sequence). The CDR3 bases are TGTGCCAGCAGTTTATATCGGGGTGGGGAGGAGACCCAGTACTTC. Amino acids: CASSLYRGGEETQYF.

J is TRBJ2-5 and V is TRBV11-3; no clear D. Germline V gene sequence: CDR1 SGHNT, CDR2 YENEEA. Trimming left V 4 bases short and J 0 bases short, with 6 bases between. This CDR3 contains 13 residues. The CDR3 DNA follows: TGTGCCAGCAGCTCCCCGAACCAAGAGACCCAGTACTTC. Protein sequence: CASSSPNQETQYF.

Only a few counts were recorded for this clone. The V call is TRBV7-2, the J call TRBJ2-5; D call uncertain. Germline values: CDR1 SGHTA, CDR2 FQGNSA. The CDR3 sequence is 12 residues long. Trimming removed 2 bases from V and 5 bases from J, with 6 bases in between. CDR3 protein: CASSLFAETQYF. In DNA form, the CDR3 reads TGTGCCAGCAGCTTATTCGCGGAGACCCAGTACTTC.

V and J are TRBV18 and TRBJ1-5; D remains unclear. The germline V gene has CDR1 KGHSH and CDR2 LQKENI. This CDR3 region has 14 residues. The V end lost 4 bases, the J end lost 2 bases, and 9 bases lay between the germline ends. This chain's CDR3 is CASSQGRGNQPQHF. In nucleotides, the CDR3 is TGTGCCAGCTCACAGGGAAGGGGCAATCAGCCCCAGCATTTT.

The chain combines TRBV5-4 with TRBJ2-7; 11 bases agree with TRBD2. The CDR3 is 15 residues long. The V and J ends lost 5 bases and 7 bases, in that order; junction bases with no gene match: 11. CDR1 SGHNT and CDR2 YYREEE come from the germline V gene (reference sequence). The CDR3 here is CASSQDLAGGEEQYF. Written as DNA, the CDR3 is TGTGCCAGCAGTCAAGACCTAGCGGGGGGAGAGGAGCAGTACTTC. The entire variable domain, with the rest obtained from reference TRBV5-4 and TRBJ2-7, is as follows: ETGVTQSPTHLIKTRGQQVTLRCSSQSGHNTVSWYQQALGQGPQFIFQYYREEENGRGNFPPRFSGLQFPNYSSELNVNALELDDSALYLCASSQDLAGGEEQYFGPGTRLTVT.

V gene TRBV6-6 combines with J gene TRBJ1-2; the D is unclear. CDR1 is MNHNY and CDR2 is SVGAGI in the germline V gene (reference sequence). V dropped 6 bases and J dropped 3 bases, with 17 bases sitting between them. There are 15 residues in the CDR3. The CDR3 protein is CASSPNTDIHYGYTF. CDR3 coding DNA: TGTGCCAGCAGCCCAAATACAGACATTCACTATGGCTACACCTTC.

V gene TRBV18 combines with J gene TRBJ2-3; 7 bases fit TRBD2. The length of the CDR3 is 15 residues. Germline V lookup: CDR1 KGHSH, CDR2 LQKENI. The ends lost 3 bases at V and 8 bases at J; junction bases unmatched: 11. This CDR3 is CASSPPSGRGGTQYF. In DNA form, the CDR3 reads TGTGCCAGCTCACCGCCCAGTGGACGCGGGGGTACGCAGTATTTT.

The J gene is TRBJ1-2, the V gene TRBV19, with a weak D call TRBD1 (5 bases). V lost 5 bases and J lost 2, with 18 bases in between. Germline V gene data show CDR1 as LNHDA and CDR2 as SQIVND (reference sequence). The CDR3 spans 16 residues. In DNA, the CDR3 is TGTGCCAGTAGTCCCCGGGGGGTTACCACAAACTATGGCTACACCTTC. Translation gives CASSPRGVTTNYGYTF.

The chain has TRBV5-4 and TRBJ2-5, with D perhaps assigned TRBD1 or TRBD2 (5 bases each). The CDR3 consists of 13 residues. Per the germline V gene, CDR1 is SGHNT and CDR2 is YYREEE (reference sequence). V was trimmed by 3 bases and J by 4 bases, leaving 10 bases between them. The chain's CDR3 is CASSSGLGETQYF. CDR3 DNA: TGTGCCAGCAGCTCGGGGCTAGGAGAGACCCAGTACTTC. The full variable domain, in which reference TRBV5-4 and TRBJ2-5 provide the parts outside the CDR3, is ETGVTQSPTHLIKTRGQQVTLRCSSQSGHNTVSWYQQALGQGPQFIFQYYREEENGRGNFPPRFSGLQFPNYSSELNVNALELDDSALYLCASSSGLGETQYFGPGTRLLVL.

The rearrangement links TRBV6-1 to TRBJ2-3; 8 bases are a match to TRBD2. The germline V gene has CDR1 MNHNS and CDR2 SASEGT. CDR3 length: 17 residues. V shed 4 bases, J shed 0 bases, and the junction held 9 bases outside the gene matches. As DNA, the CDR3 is TGTGCCAGCAGTGGACCCGTAGCGGGGATAAGCACAGATACGCAGTATTTT. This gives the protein CASSGPVAGISTDTQYF.

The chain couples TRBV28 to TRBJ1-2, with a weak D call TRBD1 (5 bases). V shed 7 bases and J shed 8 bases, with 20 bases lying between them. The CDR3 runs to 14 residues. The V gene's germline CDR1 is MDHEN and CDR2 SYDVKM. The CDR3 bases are TGTGCCAGCATTGGGGCAGGTCCCCGTGAGGGCTACACCTTC. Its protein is CASIGAGPREGYTF.

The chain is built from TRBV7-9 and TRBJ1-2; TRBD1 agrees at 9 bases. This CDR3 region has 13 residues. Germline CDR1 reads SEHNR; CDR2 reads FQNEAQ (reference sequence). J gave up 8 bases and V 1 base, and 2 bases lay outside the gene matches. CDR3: CASSLGTGDGYTF. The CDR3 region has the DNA TGTGCCAGCAGCTTAGGGACAGGGGACGGCTACACCTTC. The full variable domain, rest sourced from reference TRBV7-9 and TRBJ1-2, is DTGVSQNPRHKITKRGQNVTFRCDPISEHNRLYWYRQTLGQGPEFLTYFQNEAQLEKSRLLSDRFSAERPKGSFSTLEIQRTEQGDSAMYLCASSLGTGDGYTFGSGTRLTVV.

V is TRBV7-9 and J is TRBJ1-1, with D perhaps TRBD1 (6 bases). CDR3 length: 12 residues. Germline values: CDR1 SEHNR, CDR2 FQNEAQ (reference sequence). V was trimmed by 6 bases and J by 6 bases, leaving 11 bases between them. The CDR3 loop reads CASSFDRSEAFF. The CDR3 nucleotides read TGTGCCAGCAGTTTCGACAGGTCTGAAGCTTTCTTT. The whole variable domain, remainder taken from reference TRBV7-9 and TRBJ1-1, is DTGVSQNPRHKITKRGQNVTFRCDPISEHNRLYWYRQTLGQGPEFLTYFQNEAQLEKSRLLSDRFSAERPKGSFSTLEIQRTEQGDSAMYLCASSFDRSEAFFGQGTRLTVV.

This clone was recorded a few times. CDR3 protein: CASSSQGSNYGYTF. The DNA of the CDR3 is TGTGCCAGCAGCTCCCAGGGCTCTAACTATGGCTACACCTTC. This rearrangement joins TRBV7-2 to TRBJ1-2; possible D gene TRBD1, 5 bases. Trimming stripped 4 bases from V and 0 bases from J, with 9 bases between. Germline V gene data show CDR1 as SGHTA and CDR2 as FQGNSA. This CDR3 comprises 14 residues. The complete variable domain, with remaining parts taken from reference TRBV7-2 and TRBJ1-2, reads GAGVSQSPSNKVTEKGKDVELRCDPISGHTALYWYRQSLGQGLEFLIYFQGNSAPDKSGLPSDRFSAERTGGSVSTLTIQRTQQEDSAVYLCASSSQGSNYGYTFGSGTRLTVV.

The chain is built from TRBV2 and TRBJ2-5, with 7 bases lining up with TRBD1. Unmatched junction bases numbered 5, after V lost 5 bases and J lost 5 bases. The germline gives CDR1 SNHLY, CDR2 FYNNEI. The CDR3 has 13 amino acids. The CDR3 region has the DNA TGTGCCAGCAGTTCCGACAGGGATGAGACCCAGTACTTC. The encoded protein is CASSSDRDETQYF.

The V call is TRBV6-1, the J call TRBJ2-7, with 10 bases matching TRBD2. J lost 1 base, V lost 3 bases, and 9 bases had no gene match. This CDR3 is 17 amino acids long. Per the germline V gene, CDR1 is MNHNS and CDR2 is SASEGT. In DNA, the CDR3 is TGTGCCAGCAGTGACGTTCTGGGACTAGCGTTTTCCTACGAGCAGTACTTC. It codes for CASSDVLGLAFSYEQYF.

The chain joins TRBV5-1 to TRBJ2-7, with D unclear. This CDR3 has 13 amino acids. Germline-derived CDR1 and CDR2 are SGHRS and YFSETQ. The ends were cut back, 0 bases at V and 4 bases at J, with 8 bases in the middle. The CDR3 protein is CASSLGGQYEQYF. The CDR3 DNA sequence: TGCGCCAGCAGCTTGGGCGGCCAGTACGAGCAGTACTTC.

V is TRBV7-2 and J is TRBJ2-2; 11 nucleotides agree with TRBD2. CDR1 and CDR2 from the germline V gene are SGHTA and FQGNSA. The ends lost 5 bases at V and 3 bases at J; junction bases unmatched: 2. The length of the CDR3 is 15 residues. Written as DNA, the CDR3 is TGTGCCAGCAGCACTAGCGGGGGACACACCGGGGAGCTGTTTTTT. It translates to CASSTSGGHTGELFF.

This CDR3 is CASSSGQGEAFF. The CDR3 nucleotides are TGTGCCAGCAGTTCCGGACAGGGTGAAGCTTTCTTT. The J gene is TRBJ1-1, the V gene TRBV28, with TRBD1 identical over 8 bases. Germline loops: CDR1 MDHEN, CDR2 SYDVKM. The junction had 2 bases not matched to a gene; V was cut back by 4 bases and J by 7 bases. This CDR3 has 12 residues.

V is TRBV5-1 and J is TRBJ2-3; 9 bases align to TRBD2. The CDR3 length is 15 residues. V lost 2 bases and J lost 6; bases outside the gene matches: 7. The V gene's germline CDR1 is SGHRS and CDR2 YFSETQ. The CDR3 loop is CASSFSRGGLDTQYF. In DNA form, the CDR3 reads TGCGCCAGCAGCTTTTCGCGGGGGGGTTTGGATACGCAGTATTTT.

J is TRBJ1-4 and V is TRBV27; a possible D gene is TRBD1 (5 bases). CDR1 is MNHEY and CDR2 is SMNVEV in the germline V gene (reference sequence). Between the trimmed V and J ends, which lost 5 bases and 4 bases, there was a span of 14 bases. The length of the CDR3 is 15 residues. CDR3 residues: CASSDRDGRNEKLFF. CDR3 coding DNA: TGTGCCAGCAGTGACCGGGACGGGCGTAATGAAAAACTGTTTTTT.

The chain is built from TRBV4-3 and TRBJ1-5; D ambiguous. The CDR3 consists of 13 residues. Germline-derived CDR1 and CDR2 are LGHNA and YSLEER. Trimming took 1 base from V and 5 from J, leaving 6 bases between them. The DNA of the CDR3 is TGCGCCAGCAGCCAAGGGCGGGATCAGCCCCAGCATTTT. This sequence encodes CASSQGRDQPQHF.

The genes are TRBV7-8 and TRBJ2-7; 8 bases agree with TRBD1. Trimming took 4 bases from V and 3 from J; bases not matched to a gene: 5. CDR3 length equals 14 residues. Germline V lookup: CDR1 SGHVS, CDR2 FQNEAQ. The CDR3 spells CASSYQGADYEQYF. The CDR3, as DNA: TGTGCCAGCAGCTATCAGGGGGCTGACTACGAGCAGTACTTC.

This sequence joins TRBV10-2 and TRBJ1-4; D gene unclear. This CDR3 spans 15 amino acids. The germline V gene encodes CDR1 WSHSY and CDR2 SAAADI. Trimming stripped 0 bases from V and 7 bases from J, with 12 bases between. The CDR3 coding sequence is TGCGCCAGCAGTGAGTCGGGTGCGGGTGTTGAAAAACTGTTTTTT. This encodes CASSESGAGVEKLFF.

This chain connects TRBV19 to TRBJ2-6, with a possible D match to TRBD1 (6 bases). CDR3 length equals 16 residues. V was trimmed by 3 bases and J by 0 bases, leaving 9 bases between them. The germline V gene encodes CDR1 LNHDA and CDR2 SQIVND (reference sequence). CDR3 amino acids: CASSIGGLSGANVLTF. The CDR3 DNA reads TGTGCCAGTAGTATTGGGGGCCTCTCTGGGGCCAACGTCCTGACTTTC.

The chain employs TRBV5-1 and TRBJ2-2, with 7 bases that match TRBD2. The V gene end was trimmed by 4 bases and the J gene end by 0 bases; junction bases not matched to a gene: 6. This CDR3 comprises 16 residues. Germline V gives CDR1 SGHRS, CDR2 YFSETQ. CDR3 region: CASSPSGGSNTGELFF. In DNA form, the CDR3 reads TGCGCCAGCAGCCCCTCGGGGGGATCGAACACCGGGGAGCTGTTTTTT.